This record covers a single TCR beta chain. Clones were sequenced by immunoSEQ multiplex PCR, and TCRdb holds only the in-frame ones, with some missing. The top ten clones hold roughly 0.33% of a sample with nearly 80,000 clones, around 96% of them seen once. This CDR3 contains 12 residues. CDR1 and CDR2 from the germline V gene are SQVTM and ANQGSEA. V lost 6 bases, J lost 1 base, and 3 bases stayed unmatched. This record comes from a study of technical replicates of blood from several donors. The clonotype originates from a human donor in good health. Material for sequencing was T cells isolated from PBMCs. The chain combines TRBV29-1 with TRBJ2-7; 7 positions match TRBD1. CDR3 coding DNA: TGCAGCGTCCTGACAGGGTCCTACGAGCAGTACTTC. This translates into CSVLTGSYEQYF.